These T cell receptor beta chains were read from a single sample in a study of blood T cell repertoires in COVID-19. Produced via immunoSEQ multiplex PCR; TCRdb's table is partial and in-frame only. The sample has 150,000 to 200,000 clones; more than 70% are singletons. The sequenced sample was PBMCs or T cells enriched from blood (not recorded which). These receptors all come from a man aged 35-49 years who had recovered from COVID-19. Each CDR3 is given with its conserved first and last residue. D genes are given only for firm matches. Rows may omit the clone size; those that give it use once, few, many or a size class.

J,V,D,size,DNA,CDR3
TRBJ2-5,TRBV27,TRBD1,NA,TGTGCCAGCGGGAGACAGGGCTCCAAACAAGAGACCCAGTACTTC,CASGRQGSKQETQYF
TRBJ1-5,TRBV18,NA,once,TGTGCCAGCTCACCCCTCCGGGGGGGGGATCAGCCCCAGCATTTT,CASSPLRGGDQPQHF
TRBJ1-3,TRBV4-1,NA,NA,TGCGCCAGCGGGAGAGTCAGGGGTTCTGGAAACACCATATATTTT,CASGRVRGSGNTIYF
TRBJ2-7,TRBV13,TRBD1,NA,TGTGCCAGCAGCTTAGGGAAGGGGGCCTCCTACGAGCAGTACTTC,CASSLGKGASYEQYF
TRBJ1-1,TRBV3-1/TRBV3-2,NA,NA,TGTGCCAGCAGCCAGGAAGACAGAACTGAAGCTTTCTTT,CASSQEDRTEAFF
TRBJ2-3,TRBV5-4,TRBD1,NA,TGTGCCAGCAGCCTGACAGGGAGCACAGATACGCAGTATTTT,CASSLTGSTDTQYF
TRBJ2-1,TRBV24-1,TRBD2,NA,TGTGCCACCAGTGGTTCCTACGGGGGGGTTAATGAGCAGTTCTTC,CATSGSYGGVNEQFF
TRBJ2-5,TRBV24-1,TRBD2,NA,TGTGCCACCAGTGATGGACTAGCGATCCAAGAGACCCAGTACTTC,CATSDGLAIQETQYF
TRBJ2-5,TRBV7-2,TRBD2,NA,TGTGCCAGCAGCTTAGGAGTTAGCGGGGCTCAAGAGACCCAGTACTTC,CASSLGVSGAQETQYF
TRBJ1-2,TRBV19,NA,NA,TGTGCCAGTAGTCTCCTGGACAGTGGCTACACCTTC,CASSLLDSGYTF
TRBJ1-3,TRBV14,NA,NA,TGTGCCAGCAGCCAAGGCATAGCGAGCACTGGAAACACCATATATTTT,CASSQGIASTGNTIYF
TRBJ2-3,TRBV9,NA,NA,TGTGCCAGCAGCGTATCCTGGGGGGGCTTTAGCACAGATACGCAGTATTTT,CASSVSWGGFSTDTQYF
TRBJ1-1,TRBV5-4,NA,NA,TGTGCCAGCAGCTTTATGAACACTGAAGCTTTCTTT,CASSFMNTEAFF
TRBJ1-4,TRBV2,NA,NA,TGTGCCAGCAGAGTGGCGGATGAAAAACTGTTTTTT,CASRVADEKLFF
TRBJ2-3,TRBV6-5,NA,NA,TGTGCCAGCATCCCCTTAGCCTGGGGCACAGATACGCAGTATTTT,CASIPLAWGTDTQYF
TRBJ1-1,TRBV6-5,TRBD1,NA,TGTGCCAGCAGTTCGTCCGGGACAGGGGAGGCTGAAGCTTTCTTT,CASSSSGTGEAEAFF
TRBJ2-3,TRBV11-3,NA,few,TGTGCCAGCAGCTTAGATGGGGCAGGCCCTAGCACAGATACGCAGTATTTT,CASSLDGAGPSTDTQYF
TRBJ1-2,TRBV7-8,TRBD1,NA,TGTGCCAGCAGCTTACCGGACAGGCCGTATGGCTACACCTTC,CASSLPDRPYGYTF
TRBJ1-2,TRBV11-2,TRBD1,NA,TGTGCCAGCAGCGATACAGGGGGCAAGGGTGGCCACACCTTC,CASSDTGGKGGHTF
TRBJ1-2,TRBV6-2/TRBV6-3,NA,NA,TGTGCCAGCAGTCCGACAACTCTGCCCGGCTATGGCTACACCTTC,CASSPTTLPGYGYTF
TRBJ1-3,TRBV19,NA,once,TGTGCCAGTACCAGGGGAAACACCATATATTTT,CASTRGNTIYF
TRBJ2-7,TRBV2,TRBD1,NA,TGTGCCAGCAATGGGGACAGGTCCTACGAGCAGTACTTC,CASNGDRSYEQYF
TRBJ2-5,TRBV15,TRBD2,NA,TGTGCCACCAGCCTCAAGAAGATAGCGGGGGGCGTGGTTGAGACCCAGTACTTC,CATSLKKIAGGVVETQYF
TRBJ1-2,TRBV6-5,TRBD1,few,TGTGCCAGCAGTCGCGCAGGGGGGGGCTACACCTTC,CASSRAGGGYTF
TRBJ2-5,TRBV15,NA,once,TGTGCCACCAGCAGAGATCTTCAGGGGTTACAAGAGACCCAGTACTTC,CATSRDLQGLQETQYF
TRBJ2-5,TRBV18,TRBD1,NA,TGTGCCAGCTCACCTGGGACAGGGTGGGAGACCCAGTACTTC,CASSPGTGWETQYF
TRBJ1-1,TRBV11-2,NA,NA,TGTGCCAGCAGGGGCATCGCCGCTGAAGCTTTCTTT,CASRGIAAEAFF
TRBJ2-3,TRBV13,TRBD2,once,TGTGCCAGCAGCCCAGGACTAGCGGGGGATAATACGCAGTATTTT,CASSPGLAGDNTQYF
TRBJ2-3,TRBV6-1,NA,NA,TGTGCCAGCAGTGACGACCACAGGGCTGGCACAGATACGCAGTATTTT,CASSDDHRAGTDTQYF
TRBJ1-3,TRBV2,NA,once,TGTGCCAGCAGCCGGAGCGACCTCTCTGGAAACACCATATATTTT,CASSRSDLSGNTIYF
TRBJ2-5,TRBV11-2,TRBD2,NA,TGTGCCAGCAGACTTAGCGGGGGGGCCGAGGAGACCCAGTACTTC,CASRLSGGAEETQYF
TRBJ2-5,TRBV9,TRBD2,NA,TGTGCCAGCAGCGCCGGGGGAGGGATGGATGAGACCCAGTACTTC,CASSAGGGMDETQYF
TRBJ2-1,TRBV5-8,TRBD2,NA,TGTGCCAGCAGCTTGGGAGTCGGGGGGGCCTACAATGAGCAGTTCTTC,CASSLGVGGAYNEQFF
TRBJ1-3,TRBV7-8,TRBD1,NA,TGTGCCAGCAGCCTCGCCTCCTTGACAGGGAGCAGCTCTGGAAACACCATATATTTT,CASSLASLTGSSSGNTIYF
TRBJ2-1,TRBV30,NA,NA,TGTGCCTGGAGTGTACAGGGTGCCTACAATGAGCAGTTCTTC,CAWSVQGAYNEQFF
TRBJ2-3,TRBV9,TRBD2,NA,TGTGCCAGCAGCGTGACTAGCGGGGGAAAGACAGATACGCAGTATTTT,CASSVTSGGKTDTQYF
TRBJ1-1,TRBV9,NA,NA,TGTGCCAGCAGCGTAGCCCCAGGTCGTAAAAACACTGAAGCTTTCTTT,CASSVAPGRKNTEAFF
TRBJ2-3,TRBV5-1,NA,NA,TGCGCCAGCAGCTTGGGGCAGGGTGCAGATACGCAGTATTTT,CASSLGQGADTQYF
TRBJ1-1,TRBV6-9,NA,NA,TGTGCCAGCATGGCCACTGAAGCTTTCTTT,CASMATEAFF
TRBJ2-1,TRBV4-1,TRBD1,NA,TGCGCCAGCAGCCAAGATGCGGCAGGGGGCCCTCGGCAGTTCTTC,CASSQDAAGGPRQFF
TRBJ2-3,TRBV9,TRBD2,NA,TGTGCCAGCAGCCCCCGTGGACTAGCGGGGAACACAGATACGCAGTATTTT,CASSPRGLAGNTDTQYF
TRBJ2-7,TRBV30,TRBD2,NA,TGTGCCTGGAGTATCGGACTAGCGGGGGTGTACGAGCAGTACTTC,CAWSIGLAGVYEQYF
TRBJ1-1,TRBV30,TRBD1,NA,TGTGCCTGGAGTGTCCAGGGGGCGAGTACTGAAGCTTTCTTT,CAWSVQGASTEAFF
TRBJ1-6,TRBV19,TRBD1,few,TGTGCCAGTACAACCGGGGGACAGGGAAGCTCACCCCTCCACTTT,CASTTGGQGSSPLHF
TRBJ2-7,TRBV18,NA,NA,TGTGCCAGCTCACCCCGCCAGGGCTCCTACGAGCAGTACTTC,CASSPRQGSYEQYF
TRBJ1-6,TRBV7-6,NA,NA,TGTGCCAGCAGCTTAGGGGCTCGGAATAATTCACCCCTCCACTTT,CASSLGARNNSPLHF
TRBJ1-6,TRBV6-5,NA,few,TGTGCCAGCAGTTACTATGGAGAAGGTGCGCTCCTCCACTTT,CASSYYGEGALLHF
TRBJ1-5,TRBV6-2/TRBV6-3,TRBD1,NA,TGTGCCAGCAGTTACTCGATTGGTGAGGGACAGGGTAGCAATCAGCCCCAGCATTTT,CASSYSIGEGQGSNQPQHF
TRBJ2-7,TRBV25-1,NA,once,TGTGCCAGCAGTGAAAGTCAGGGAGGTACCGGATCCTACGAGCAGTACTTC,CASSESQGGTGSYEQYF
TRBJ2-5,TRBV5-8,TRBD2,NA,TGTGCCAGCAGCTTTAGCGGGGGGGCCTCTGGGGAGACCCAGTACTTC,CASSFSGGASGETQYF
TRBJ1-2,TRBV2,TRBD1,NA,TGTGCCAGCAGCGAACAGGGGTCCTGGGGCTACACCTTC,CASSEQGSWGYTF
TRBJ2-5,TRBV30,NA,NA,TGTGCCTGGAGTGTACTAGTAGATGCCCAGTACTTC,CAWSVLVDAQYF
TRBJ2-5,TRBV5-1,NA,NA,TGCGCCTGCGGCCTAGCTGTACAAGAGACCCAGTACTTC,CACGLAVQETQYF
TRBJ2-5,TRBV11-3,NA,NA,TGTGCCAGCAGCCGCAGGGGCGGAGAGACCCAGTACTTC,CASSRRGGETQYF
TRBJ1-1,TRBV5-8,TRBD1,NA,TGTGCCAGCAGCTTGACTAGACAGGGAGCGGGCACTGAAGCTTTCTTT,CASSLTRQGAGTEAFF
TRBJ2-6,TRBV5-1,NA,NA,TGCGCCAGCAGCTTGGTCCACTCTGGGGCCAACGTCCTGACTTTC,CASSLVHSGANVLTF